This TCR beta chain was recovered during a study of shared clonotypes between healthy human individuals. The CDR3 totals 16 residues. The V gene lost 5 bases and the J gene lost 7 bases, with 22 bases spanning the gap. In germline, CDR1 is SGHDT, CDR2 YYEEEE. Remarks on this clone: Its antigen remains unidentified.

General study results and limits: Naive subsets usually exceeded memory subsets in estimated richness.

The authors split each subset's genomic DNA evenly across several immunoSEQ plates. Data came from immunoSEQ multiplex PCR; TCRdb stores just in-frame clones and leaves some out. The sample lists approximately 2.3 million clones, approximately 95% seen once, with 0.39% in the top ten. The receptor was isolated from a man in his late teens or twenties in good health. Some clones in this sample may be carry-over from other donors' samples. This chain uses TRBV5-6 with TRBJ2-1; possibly TRBD1 for D (6 bases). The specimen was naive CD4+ T cells from PBMCs. The subset: CD45RA+ positively selected. The CDR3 is CASSLSYRQVRNEQFF. CDR3 bases: TGTGCCAGCAGTCTCTCCTACCGACAGGTGAGGAATGAGCAGTTCTTC.